These 17 T cell receptor beta chains came from one sample sequenced in a study of T cells in women clearing cervical HPV infection. TCRdb's table, derived via immunoSEQ multiplex PCR, lists solely in-frame clones and lacks some. The sample spans over 45,000 clones; the ten largest clones claim around 1.5%. The sequenced sample was blood buffy coat. All receptors come from a woman aged 18-70 years with a cervical HPV16 infection that either progressed to CIN3+ or cleared (not recorded which).

CDR3 loop: CARTERARDYGYTF. The CDR3 DNA, read in part, is TGCGCCAGGACGGAGCGGGCTCGGGACTATGGC. This sequence joins TRBV23-1 and TRBJ1-2; D is ambiguous. The CDR3 goes on 3 residues after the read ends, and that part is filled in from the germline J gene. TRBV23-1 is an ORF; its function is uncertain. V lost 9 bases to trimming and J lost 3 bases, with 17 bases between them. This CDR3 comprises 14 residues.

Notes on this clone: The read ends 3 residues before the CDR3 terminus; that terminus is restored from the germline J gene. The chain is built from TRBV2 and TRBJ2-5; no clear D. The CDR3 is made up of 13 amino acids. CDR1 and CDR2 (germline): SNHLY, FYNNEI. V gave up 8 bases and J gave up 4 bases, with 14 bases separating them. CDR3 sequence reads: CASCSQLRETQYF. Incomplete CDR3 DNA: TGTGCCAGCTGTTCCCAACTCCGAGAGACC.

Of note for this clone: The read terminates 3 residues ahead of where the CDR3 ends, so the germline J gene completes it. The chain employs TRBV7-8 and TRBJ2-7; D might be TRBD1 (8 bases). This CDR3 is 15 amino acids long. Germline V CDR1 and CDR2: SGHVS, FQNEAQ. Trimming removed 5 bases from V and 1 base from J, with 15 bases in between. CDR3 bases read: TGTGCCAGCAGCGCAACAGGGGGGGAATCCTACGAG. This sequence encodes CASSATGGESYE. The whole CDR3 sequence reads CASSATGGESYEQYF.

With respect to this clone: Coverage ceases 3 residues before the CDR3 finishes, and the germline J gene fills in the end. This chain links TRBV7-7 with TRBJ2-7, with a weak D call TRBD1 (6 bases). The ends were cut back, 5 bases at V and 0 bases at J, with 17 bases in the middle. This CDR3 is built from 16 residues. Germline V gives CDR1 SSHAT, CDR2 FNYEAQ (reference sequence). The sequenced part of the CDR3 DNA is TGTGCCAGCAGCCTGCTCAGGGGACGAATCTCCTACGAG. It translates to CASSLLRGRISYE. The full CDR3 protein is CASSLLRGRISYEQYF.

Concerning this clone: The observed sequence ends 3 residues before the CDR3 terminus, with the missing tail filled in from the germline J gene. The chain carries TRBV19 and TRBJ1-5; D not resolved. Germline-derived CDR1 and CDR2 are LNHDA and SQIVND (reference sequence). The length of the CDR3 is 19 residues. V shed 4 bases and J shed 0 bases, with 22 bases lying between them. CDR3 sequence reads: CASSRRALNDIYSNQPQHF. CDR3 DNA, as far as it was read: TGTGCCAGTAGTAGGCGGGCCCTCAATGATATTTATAGCAATCAGCCC.

Note on this clone: The read stops 3 residues short of the end of the CDR3; the missing end is completed from the germline J gene. This rearrangement joins TRBV19 to TRBJ2-4, with D unclear. Germline V gene data show CDR1 as LNHDA and CDR2 as SQIVND (reference sequence). The CDR3 runs to 13 residues. V lost 5 bases and J lost 0, with 5 bases in between. CDR3 residues: CASSLKAKNIQYF. The sequenced part of the CDR3 DNA is TGTGCCAGTAGTTTAAAAGCCAAAAACATT.

CDR3 region: CASSSGVGGTEAFF. The sequenced part of the CDR3 DNA is TGTGCCAGCAGCTCCGGGGTCGGCGGCACTGAA. This rearrangement joins TRBV7-9 to TRBJ1-1, with D hard to call. The read stops 3 residues short of the end of the CDR3; the missing end is completed from the germline J gene. CDR3 size: 14 residues. V lost 4 bases to trimming and J lost 4 bases, with 13 bases between them. The germline CDR1 and CDR2 sequences are SEHNR and FQNEAQ (reference sequence).

Details on this clone: A read error may account for a junction end that differs from germline. CDR3 DNA (partial): TGCACCAGCAGCCAAGTTCCTAACTACGAG. This encodes CTSSQVPNYE. The whole CDR3 region reads CTSSQVPNYEQYF. The chain uses TRBV4-1 and TRBJ2-7; no reliable D call. With the read ending 3 residues before the CDR3 end, the germline J gene is used to fill in that end. The CDR3 has 13 amino acids. Germline CDR1 and CDR2: MGHRA and YSYEKL.

Remarks on this clone: The read comes to an end 3 residues before the CDR3 does, leaving the germline J gene to fill in the end. The V gene is TRBV10-1, the J gene TRBJ2-7; 11 bases map to TRBD1. V dropped 8 bases and J dropped 0; count of bases not matched to a gene: 6. CDR1 WNHNN and CDR2 SYGVQD come from the germline V gene (reference sequence). The CDR3 totals 15 residues. The CDR3 DNA, read in part, is TGCGCCAGCCGGCCCGGGACAGGGGGCTCCTACGAG. This translates into CASRPGTGGSYE. The whole CDR3 region reads CASRPGTGGSYEQYF.

On this clone itself: Coverage ceases 3 residues before the CDR3 finishes, and the germline J gene fills in the end. This chain links TRBV18 with TRBJ1-1, with 8 bases fitting TRBD1. V trimming: 3 bases; J trimming: 5 bases; junction bases outside the gene matches: 5. Per germline, CDR1 KGHSH and CDR2 LQKENI. There are 14 residues in the CDR3. The CDR3 spells CASSPMQGATEAFF. The sequenced part of the CDR3 DNA is TGTGCCAGCTCACCGATGCAGGGGGCGACTGAA. Drawing the rest from reference TRBV18 and TRBJ1-1, the complete variable domain is NAGVMQNPRHLVRRRGQEARLRCSPMKGHSHVYWYRQLPEEGLKFMVYLQKENIIDESGMPKERFSAEFPKEGPSILRIQQVVRGDSAAYFCASSPMQGATEAFFGQGTRLTVV.

Of note for this clone: The read gets to within 3 residues of the CDR3 end, and the germline J gene fills in the rest. The chain carries TRBV7-9 and TRBJ2-1; perhaps TRBD1 as D (6 bases). The CDR3 runs 14 residues. Looked up from germline, CDR1 is SEHNR and CDR2 is FQNEAQ (reference sequence). Trimming took off 3 bases at V and 8 bases at J, with 14 bases between the two ends. The sequenced CDR3 bases are TGTGCCAGCAGCTTTCCCGGGACATCTGATGAG. This codes for CASSFPGTSDE. The whole CDR3 is CASSFPGTSDEQFF.

Concerning this clone itself: Read data end 3 residues before the CDR3 end; the end is taken from the germline J gene. V gene TRBV5-1 combines with J gene TRBJ1-2, with TRBD1 matching 8 bases. Trimming at V came to 3 bases and at J to 1 base, leaving 14 bases not matched to a gene. This CDR3 comprises 18 residues. Germline-derived CDR1 and CDR2 are SGHRS and YFSETQ. CDR3 bases read: TGCGCCAGCAGCTACGACACTCCAACAGGGGGGCTTAACTATGGC. Its translation is CASSYDTPTGGLNYG. The full CDR3 reads CASSYDTPTGGLNYGYTF.

A word on this clone: The DNA ends 3 residues before the CDR3 does, and the rest of the CDR3 is filled in from the germline J gene. The chain combines TRBV20-1 with TRBJ1-5, with D perhaps matching TRBD1 (5 bases). Trimming took 6 bases from V and 3 from J, leaving 15 bases between them. Germline V lookup: CDR1 DFQATT, CDR2 SNEGSKA (reference sequence). This CDR3 has 14 residues. The CDR3 bases that were read are TGCAGTGCCACTGGGGCCCTCCTCAATCAGCCC. Translated, it gives CSATGALLNQP. In full, the CDR3 reads CSATGALLNQPQHF.

Concerning this clone itself: With the read ending 3 residues before the CDR3 end, the germline J gene is used to fill in that end. The chain links TRBV19 to TRBJ1-5, with D perhaps TRBD1 (5 bases). Trimming left V 7 bases short and J 1 base short, with 14 bases between. This CDR3 has 15 amino acids. The germline V gene encodes CDR1 LNHDA and CDR2 SQIVND (reference sequence). The covered CDR3 bases are TGTGCCAGTAACGCCAGGGTCGGCAGCAATCAGCCC. Translated: CASNARVGSNQP. The entire CDR3 sequence reads CASNARVGSNQPQHF.

In regard to this clone: The read is 3 residues too short to cover the CDR3 end, so that end is filled in from the germline J gene. This chain connects TRBV20-1 to TRBJ2-5, with 8 bases aligning to TRBD1. The CDR3 consists of 14 residues. The V gene end was trimmed by 0 bases and the J gene end by 4 bases; junction bases not matched to a gene: 4. Germline V gene data show CDR1 as DFQATT and CDR2 as SNEGSKA (reference sequence). CDR3 bases read: TGCAGTGCTAGAGATCTGGGGACAGGAGAGACC. Its protein is CSARDLGTGET. The full CDR3 reads CSARDLGTGETQYF.

Remarks on this clone: The DNA ends 3 residues before the CDR3 does, and the rest of the CDR3 is filled in from the germline J gene. The V and J genes are TRBV29-1 and TRBJ2-5; 7 positions agree with TRBD2. Germline assignment: CDR1 SQVTM and CDR2 ANQGSEA. The CDR3 covers 12 residues. V dropped 6 bases and J dropped 2; count of bases not matched to a gene: 3. The CDR3 sequence is CSVGTTQETQYF. Incomplete CDR3 DNA: TGCAGCGTGGGGACTACACAAGAGACC.

Regarding this clone: The read halts 3 residues ahead of the CDR3 end, with the missing end drawn from the germline J gene. The chain carries TRBV6-2 or TRBV6-3 and TRBJ1-5; D perhaps matches TRBD1 (5 bases). The CDR3 runs to 14 residues. Germline CDR1 reads MNHEY; CDR2 reads SVGEGT. V shed 5 bases and J shed 6 bases, with 14 bases lying between them. The DNA read from the CDR3 is TGTGCCAGCAGTCAGGGTTCGGGTAGTCAGCCC. Amino acid sequence: CASSQGSGSQP. The entire CDR3 reads CASSQGSGSQPQHF.